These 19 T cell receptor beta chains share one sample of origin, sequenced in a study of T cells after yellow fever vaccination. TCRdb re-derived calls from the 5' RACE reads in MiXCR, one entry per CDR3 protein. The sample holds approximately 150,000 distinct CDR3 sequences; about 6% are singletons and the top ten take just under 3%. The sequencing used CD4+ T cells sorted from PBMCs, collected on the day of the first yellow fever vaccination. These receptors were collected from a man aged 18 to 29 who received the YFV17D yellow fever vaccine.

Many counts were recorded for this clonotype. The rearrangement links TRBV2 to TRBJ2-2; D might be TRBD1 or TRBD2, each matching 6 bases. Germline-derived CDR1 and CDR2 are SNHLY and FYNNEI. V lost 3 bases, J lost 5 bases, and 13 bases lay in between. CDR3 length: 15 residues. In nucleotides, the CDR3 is TGTGCCAGCAGTGAGGCCTCGGGGGCAACCGGGGAGCTGTTTTTT. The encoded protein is CASSEASGATGELFF.

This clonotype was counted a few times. CDR3 amino acids: CASSPQQGTKAGANVLTF. CDR3 DNA: TGTGCCAGTAGTCCACAACAGGGGACTAAGGCTGGGGCCAACGTCCTGACTTTC. V gene TRBV19 combines with J gene TRBJ2-6; D may correspond to TRBD1 or TRBD2 (7 bases each). The CDR3 is made up of 18 amino acids. From germline, CDR1 is LNHDA and CDR2 SQIVND (reference sequence). The V gene lost 5 bases and the J gene lost 2 bases, with 19 bases spanning the gap.

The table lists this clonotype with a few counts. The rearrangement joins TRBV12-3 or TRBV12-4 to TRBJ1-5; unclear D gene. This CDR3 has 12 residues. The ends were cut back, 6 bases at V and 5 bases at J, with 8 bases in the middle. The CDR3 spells CASRGGDQPQHF. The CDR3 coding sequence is TGTGCCAGCAGGGGAGGTGATCAGCCCCAGCATTTT.

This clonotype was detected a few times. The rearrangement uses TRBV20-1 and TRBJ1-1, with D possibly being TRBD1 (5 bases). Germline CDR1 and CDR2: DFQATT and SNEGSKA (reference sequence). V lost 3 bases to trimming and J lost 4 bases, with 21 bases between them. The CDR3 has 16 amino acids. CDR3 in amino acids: CSASRGRGLPGTEAFF. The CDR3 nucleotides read TGCAGTGCTAGCCGAGGAAGGGGTTTACCTGGCACTGAAGCTTTCTTT.

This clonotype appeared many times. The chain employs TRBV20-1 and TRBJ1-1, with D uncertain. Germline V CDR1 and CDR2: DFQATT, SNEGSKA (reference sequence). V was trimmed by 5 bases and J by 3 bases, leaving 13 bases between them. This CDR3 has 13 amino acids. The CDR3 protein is CSARPGEYTEAFF. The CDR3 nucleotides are TGCAGTGCTCGTCCCGGGGAGTACACTGAAGCTTTCTTT.

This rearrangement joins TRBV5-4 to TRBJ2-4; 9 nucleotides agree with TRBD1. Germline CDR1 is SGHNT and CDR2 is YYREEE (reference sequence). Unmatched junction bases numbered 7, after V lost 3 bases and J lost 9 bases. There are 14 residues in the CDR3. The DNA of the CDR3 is TGTGCCAGCAGCTCCCGGGACAGGGTTGGCATTCAGTACTTC. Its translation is CASSSRDRVGIQYF. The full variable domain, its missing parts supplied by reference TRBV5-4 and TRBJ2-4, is ETGVTQSPTHLIKTRGQQVTLRCSSQSGHNTVSWYQQALGQGPQFIFQYYREEENGRGNFPPRFSGLQFPNYSSELNVNALELDDSALYLCASSSRDRVGIQYFGAGTRLSVL.

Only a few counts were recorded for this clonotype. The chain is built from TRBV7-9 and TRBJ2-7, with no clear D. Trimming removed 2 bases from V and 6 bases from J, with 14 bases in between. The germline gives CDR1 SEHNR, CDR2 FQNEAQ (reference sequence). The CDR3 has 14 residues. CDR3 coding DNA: TGTGCCAGCAGCTTAAAAGGGCTGCCCGGCGAGCAGTACTTC. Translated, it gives CASSLKGLPGEQYF.

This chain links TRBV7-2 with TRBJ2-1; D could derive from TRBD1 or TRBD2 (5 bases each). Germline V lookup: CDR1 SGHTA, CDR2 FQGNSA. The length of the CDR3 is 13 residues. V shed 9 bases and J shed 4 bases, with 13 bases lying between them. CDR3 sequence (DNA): TGTGCCAGTCGCCCCGGGGCGTACAATGAGCAGTTCTTC. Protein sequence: CASRPGAYNEQFF.

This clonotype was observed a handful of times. The CDR3 nucleotides are TGTGCCAGCTCACCACCGACTTACACAGATACGCAGTATTTT. Residues: CASSPPTYTDTQYF. V is TRBV18 and J is TRBJ2-3; D is ambiguous. Trimming took 0 bases from V and 2 from J, leaving 6 bases between them. This CDR3 has 14 residues. Germline loops: CDR1 KGHSH, CDR2 LQKENI. The variable domain in full, with the rest retrieved from reference TRBV18 and TRBJ2-3, is NAGVMQNPRHLVRRRGQEARLRCSPMKGHSHVYWYRQLPEEGLKFMVYLQKENIIDESGMPKERFSAEFPKEGPSILRIQQVVRGDSAAYFCASSPPTYTDTQYFGPGTRLTVL.

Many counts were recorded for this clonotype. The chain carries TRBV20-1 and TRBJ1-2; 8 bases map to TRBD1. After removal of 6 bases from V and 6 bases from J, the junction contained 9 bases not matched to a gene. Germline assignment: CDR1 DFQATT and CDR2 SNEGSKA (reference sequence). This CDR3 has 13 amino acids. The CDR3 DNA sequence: TGCAGTGCGTATGACAGGGGTGAGCATGGCTACACCTTC. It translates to CSAYDRGEHGYTF.

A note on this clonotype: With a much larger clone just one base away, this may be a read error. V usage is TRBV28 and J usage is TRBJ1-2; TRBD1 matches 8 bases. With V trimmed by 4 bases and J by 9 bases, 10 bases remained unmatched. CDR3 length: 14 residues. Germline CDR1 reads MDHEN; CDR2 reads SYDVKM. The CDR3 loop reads CASSSGPRGLSYTF. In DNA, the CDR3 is TGTGCCAGCAGTTCGGGACCCAGGGGGCTTAGCTACACCTTC.

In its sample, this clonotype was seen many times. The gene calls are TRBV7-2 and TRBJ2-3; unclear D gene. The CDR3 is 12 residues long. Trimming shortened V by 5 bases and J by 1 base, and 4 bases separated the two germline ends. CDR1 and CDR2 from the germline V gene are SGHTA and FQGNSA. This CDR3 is CASSPGTDTQYF. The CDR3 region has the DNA TGTGCCAGCAGCCCAGGCACAGATACGCAGTATTTT. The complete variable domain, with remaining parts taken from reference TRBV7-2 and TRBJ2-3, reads GAGVSQSPSNKVTEKGKDVELRCDPISGHTALYWYRQSLGQGLEFLIYFQGNSAPDKSGLPSDRFSAERTGGSVSTLTIQRTQQEDSAVYLCASSPGTDTQYFGPGTRLTVL.

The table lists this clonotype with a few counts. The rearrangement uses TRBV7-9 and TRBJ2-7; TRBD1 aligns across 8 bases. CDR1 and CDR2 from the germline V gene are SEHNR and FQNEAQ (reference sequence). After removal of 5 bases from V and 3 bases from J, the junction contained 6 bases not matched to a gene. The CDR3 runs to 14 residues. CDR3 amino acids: CASSPPDRVYEQYF. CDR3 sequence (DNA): TGTGCCAGCAGCCCCCCGGACAGGGTCTACGAGCAGTACTTC.

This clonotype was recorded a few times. The CDR3 sequence: CAISEGSGQGRQPQHF. CDR3 nucleotide sequence: TGTGCCATCAGTGAGGGGTCTGGACAGGGGCGGCAGCCCCAGCATTTT. The chain recombines TRBV10-3 with TRBJ1-5; 9 bases fit TRBD1. Germline V gene lookup returns CDR1 ENHRY and CDR2 SYGVKD. After removal of 2 bases from V and 7 bases from J, the junction contained 9 bases not matched to a gene. The CDR3 runs to 16 residues.

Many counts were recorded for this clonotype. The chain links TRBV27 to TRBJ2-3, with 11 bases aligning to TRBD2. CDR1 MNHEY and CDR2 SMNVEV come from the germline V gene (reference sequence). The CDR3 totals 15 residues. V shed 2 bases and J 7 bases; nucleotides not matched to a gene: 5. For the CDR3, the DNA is TGTGCCAGCAGTTTAAGGGCTAGCGGGGGGAATACGCAGTATTTT. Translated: CASSLRASGGNTQYF.

DNA of the CDR3: TGTGCCAGCAGCTTTCGGGGGGGCCATACAGATACGCAGTATTTT. The encoded protein is CASSFRGGHTDTQYF. This chain uses TRBV11-2 with TRBJ2-3; 8 bases map to TRBD2. After removal of 3 bases from V and 3 bases from J, the junction contained 5 bases not matched to a gene. The CDR3 runs 15 residues. The V gene's germline CDR1 is SGHAT and CDR2 FQNNGV.

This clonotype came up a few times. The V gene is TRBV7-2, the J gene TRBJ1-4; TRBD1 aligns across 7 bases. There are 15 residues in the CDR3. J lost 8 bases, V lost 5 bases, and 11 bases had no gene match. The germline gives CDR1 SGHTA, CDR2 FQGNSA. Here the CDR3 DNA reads TGTGCCAGCAGCAAAGGATCTACAGGGGTCGAAAAACTGTTTTTT. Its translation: CASSKGSTGVEKLFF.

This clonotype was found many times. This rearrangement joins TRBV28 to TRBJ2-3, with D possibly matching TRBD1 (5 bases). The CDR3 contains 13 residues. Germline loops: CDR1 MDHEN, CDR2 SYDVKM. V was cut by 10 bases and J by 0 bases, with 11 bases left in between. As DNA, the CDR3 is TGTGCCAACTCCGACAGTAGCACAGATACGCAGTATTTT. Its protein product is CANSDSSTDTQYF.

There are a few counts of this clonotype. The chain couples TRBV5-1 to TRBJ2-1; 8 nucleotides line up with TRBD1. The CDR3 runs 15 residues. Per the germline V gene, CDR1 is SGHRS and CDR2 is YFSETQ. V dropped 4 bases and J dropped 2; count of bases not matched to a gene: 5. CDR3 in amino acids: CASSTQTGAYNEQFF. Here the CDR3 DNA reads TGCGCCAGCAGCACCCAGACAGGGGCCTACAATGAGCAGTTCTTC.